The 4 T cell receptor beta chains reported below all come from one sample, sequenced in a study of T cell responses to AZD1222 COVID-19 vaccine (dated by TCRdb to about 2021). Preparation of the library involved the immunoSEQ multiplex PCR assay. TCRdb holds this immuneACCESS table with in-frame rearrangements only. Some clones are missing; in checked studies, unresolved V genes explain under half, and the rest has no known cause. The sample has 130,000 or so clones on record, about 92% of them singletons. The top ten clonotypes cover 1.1% of the sample. The sample's time point label is to be understood as: baseline before first vaccination. Sequencing used peripheral blood, obtained on day 0 of AZD1222 vaccination. The origin of the receptors is an adult in good health.

The chain's CDR3 is CASRKTGGRRETQYF. In DNA, the CDR3 is TGTGCAAGTCGGAAGACAGGGGGCCGTCGGGAGACCCAGTACTTC. The chain has TRBV12-2 and TRBJ2-5; TRBD1 is the table's D call, not checked against the DNA. TRBV12-2 is a listed pseudogene. The CDR3 runs 15 residues.

The gene calls are TRBV12-5 and TRBJ1-2; D gene unclear. Germline V gene lookup returns CDR1 LGHNT and CDR2 FRNRAP. This CDR3 spans 12 amino acids. Trimming took off 9 bases at V and 5 bases at J, with 13 bases between the two ends. The CDR3 sequence: CASPTLAYGYTF. The CDR3, as DNA: TGTGCTAGCCCCACTCTTGCATATGGCTACACCTTC.

The rearrangement links TRBV10-3 to TRBJ1-1; 9 bases are a match to TRBD1. The ends lost 6 bases at V and 8 bases at J; junction bases unmatched: 7. The CDR3 length is 13 residues. The germline CDR1 and CDR2 sequences are ENHRY and SYGVKD. The chain's CDR3 is CAISPWDRDEAFF. The DNA for the CDR3 is TGTGCCATCAGCCCTTGGGACAGGGACGAAGCTTTCTTT.

The table lists this clone with a few counts. J is TRBJ1-6 and V is TRBV4-2, with D hard to call. The CDR3 has 15 amino acids. The germline V and J ends were trimmed by 1 base and 11 bases, with 15 bases remaining between them. Germline values: CDR1 LGHNA, CDR2 YNFKEQ. This chain's CDR3 is CASSQGRLFTPPLHF. CDR3 in DNA: TGTGCCAGCAGCCAAGGGAGGCTTTTTACGCCACCCCTCCACTTT.